The source of this TCR beta chain is a study of naive and memory T cell subsets. General observations from the study: Especially in CD8 cells, naive repertoires contained a few larger clonotypes, possibly CD45RA-re-expressing memory cells.

The beta constant-region primer was an equimolar mix of two oligonucleotides covering TRBC1 and TRBC2. Ligated cDNA was amplified by four rounds of PCR with nested alpha and beta constant-region primers and SP2. One entry per CDR3 protein results from TCRdb running MiXCR on the UMI-ligation and nested PCR reads. The sample lists around 140,000 distinct CDR3 sequences; approximately 21% were seen once. Trimming took 0 bases from V and 8 from J; bases not matched to a gene: 7. Germline CDR1 is SQVTM and CDR2 is ANQGSEA. The CDR3 extends over 14 amino acids. This clonotype turned up a few times. As yet, its antigen is unknown.

The rearrangement joins TRBV29-1 to TRBJ1-2, with TRBD1 identical over 9 bases. This receptor was taken from a human donor in good health. Sequencing used naive CD8+ T cells from blood. The CDR3 DNA reads as TGCAGCGTTGAAGATGGGACAGGGAGGGGCGGCTACACCTTC. This translates into CSVEDGTGRGGYTF.